The T cell receptor (beta chain) described here comes from a study of cytomegalovirus exposure and HLA in healthy donors (dated by TCRdb to 2016 to 2017). Study-wide context: The 666 repertoires of the first cohort and the 120 validation repertoires were produced on the same platform, according to a later analysis. The study aimed to test whether signatures of past pathogen exposure could be identified by cataloging public T cell receptors. Besides the first cohort of 550 to 750 subjects, a separate validation cohort made up of 120 different subjects was used. The study combined high-throughput TCR immunosequencing, statistical association of individual TCRs with disease status, and machine learning to predict cytomegalovirus infection status. Broader findings and caveats from the paper: The classifier was reported to diagnose cytomegalovirus status with high specificity and sensitivity in both the original and validation cohorts. While some public TCRs were present in many individuals, most TCR sequences turned up only very rarely across donors. A later analysis lacked HLA typing for the validation cohort, so it scored co-occurrence in that cohort across all 110 or so repertoires. A few of the identified cytomegalovirus-associated TCR beta chains were confirmed in vitro to be specific for cytomegalovirus antigens. The study listed 150 to 200 TCR beta chains as associated with cytomegalovirus. Of the cluster scores, about 94% were above 0 in a later analysis, which found that TCRs clustered in the first cohort also tended to co-occur in the 95 to 150 validation repertoires. The authors suggested that the approach could potentially be extended to other disease states and immunological phenotypes.

The CDR1 and CDR2 encoded by the germline V gene (reference sequence) are GTSNPN and SVGIG. Between the V and J ends, shortened by 8 bases and 0 bases respectively, the junction contains 14 bases. The CDR3 covers 15 residues, taking in both the cysteine and the phenylalanine. Only the CDR3 DNA is retained, 45 bases long and in frame from the first base. The donors belonged to the validation cohort of over a hundred subjects, which was separate from the 666-subject first cohort. Receptors were amplified or captured by the immunoSEQ multiplex PCR assay. As for the authors' bioinformatics: To diagnose cytomegalovirus status from the catalog of TCR beta chain sequences, a statistical classification framework was built. Not all clones reach the TCRdb copy of this immuneACCESS table, which keeps in-frame sequences only. Checked studies attribute under half of the gap to unresolved V genes and leave the rest unexplained. D and trimming were read from the DNA, whereas the V and J calls and clone size are those reported in that table. A total of 120,000 or so clones appear in this sample, roughly 95% of them only once. Jointly, the top ten make up 1.7% of the sample.

Regarding this clone: The specificity of this receptor is unknown. It has no much larger one-base neighbor in the sample; base qualities were not kept.

Recombination joined TRBV30 with TRBJ2-6; D gene: possibly TRBD2, on 5 matching bases. The source of this sequence is a man aged 18-30 years in good health and CMV-seronegative. The sample was PBMCs. The DNA reads TGTGCCACGGACGTCGGACTCTCTGGGGCCAACGTCCTGACTTTC. The encoded protein is CATDVGLSGANVLTF.